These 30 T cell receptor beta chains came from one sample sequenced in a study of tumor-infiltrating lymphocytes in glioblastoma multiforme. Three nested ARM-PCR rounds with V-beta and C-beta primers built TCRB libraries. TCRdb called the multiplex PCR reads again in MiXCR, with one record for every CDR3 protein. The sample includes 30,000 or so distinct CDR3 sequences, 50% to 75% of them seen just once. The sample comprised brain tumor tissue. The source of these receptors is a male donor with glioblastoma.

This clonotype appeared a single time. The chain's CDR3 is CSVGAGAINEQFF. CDR3 nucleotide sequence: TGCAGCGTGGGGGCGGGAGCCATAAATGAGCAGTTCTTC. V is TRBV29-1 and J is TRBJ2-1; TRBD2 might be the D (7 bases). This CDR3 has 13 amino acids. Germline CDR1 and CDR2: SQVTM and ANQGSEA. V shed 6 bases and J shed 7 bases, with 16 bases lying between them.

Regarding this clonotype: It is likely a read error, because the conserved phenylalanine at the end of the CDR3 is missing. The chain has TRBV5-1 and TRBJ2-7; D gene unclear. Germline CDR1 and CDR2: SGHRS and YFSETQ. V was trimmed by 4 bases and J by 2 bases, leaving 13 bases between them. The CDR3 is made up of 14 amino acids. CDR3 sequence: CASSVETRAYEQYY. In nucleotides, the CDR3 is TGCGCCAGCAGCGTCGAGACAAGGGCCTACGAGCAGTACTAC.

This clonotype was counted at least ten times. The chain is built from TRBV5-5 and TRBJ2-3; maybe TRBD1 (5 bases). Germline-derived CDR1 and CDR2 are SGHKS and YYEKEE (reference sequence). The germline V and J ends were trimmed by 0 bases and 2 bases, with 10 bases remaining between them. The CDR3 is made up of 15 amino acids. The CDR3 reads CASSLEPGLTDTQYF. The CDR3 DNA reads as TGTGCCAGCAGCTTGGAACCAGGGCTCACAGATACGCAGTATTTT.

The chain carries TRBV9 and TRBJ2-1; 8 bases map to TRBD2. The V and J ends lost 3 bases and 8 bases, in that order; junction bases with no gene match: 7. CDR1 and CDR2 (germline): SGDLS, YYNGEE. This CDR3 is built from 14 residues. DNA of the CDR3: TGTGCCAGCAGCGAGCAGACTAGCGCGGATGAGCAGTTCTTC. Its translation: CASSEQTSADEQFF. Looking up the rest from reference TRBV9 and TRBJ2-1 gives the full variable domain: DSGVTQTPKHLITATGQRVTLRCSPRSGDLSVYWYQQSLDQGLQFLIQYYNGEERAKGNILERFSAQQFPDLHSELNLSSLELGDSALYFCASSEQTSADEQFFGPGTRLTVL.

Here the CDR3 DNA reads TGTGCCAGCAGCTTTCTAGAGGGAGATTCCCAGTACTTC. Translation: CASSFLEGDSQYF. This sequence joins TRBV7-9 and TRBJ2-5; perhaps TRBD2 as D (5 bases). Per germline, CDR1 SEHNR and CDR2 FQNEAQ (reference sequence). The CDR3 has 13 amino acids. V was clipped by 3 bases and J by 9 bases, with 14 bases between them.

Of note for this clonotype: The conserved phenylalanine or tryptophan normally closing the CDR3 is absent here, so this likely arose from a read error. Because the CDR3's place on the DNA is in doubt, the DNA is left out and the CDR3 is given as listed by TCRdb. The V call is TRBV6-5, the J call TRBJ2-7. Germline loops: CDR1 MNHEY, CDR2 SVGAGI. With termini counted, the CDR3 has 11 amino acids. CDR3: CATSFGETHYP.

In nucleotides, the CDR3 is TGTGCCAGCAGCACGGATGGGACTAGCGGGAGCACCGCCGGGGAGCTGTTTTTT. It specifies CASSTDGTSGSTAGELFF. The rearrangement links TRBV5-4 to TRBJ2-2, with 14 bases aligning to TRBD2. Germline V gene sequence: CDR1 SGHNT, CDR2 YYREEE (reference sequence). The CDR3 runs to 18 residues. Trimming took 4 bases from V and 6 from J; bases not matched to a gene: 11. Supplemented by reference TRBV5-4 and TRBJ2-2, the full variable domain reads ETGVTQSPTHLIKTRGQQVTLRCSSQSGHNTVSWYQQALGQGPQFIFQYYREEENGRGNFPPRFSGLQFPNYSSELNVNALELDDSALYLCASSTDGTSGSTAGELFFGEGSRLTVL.

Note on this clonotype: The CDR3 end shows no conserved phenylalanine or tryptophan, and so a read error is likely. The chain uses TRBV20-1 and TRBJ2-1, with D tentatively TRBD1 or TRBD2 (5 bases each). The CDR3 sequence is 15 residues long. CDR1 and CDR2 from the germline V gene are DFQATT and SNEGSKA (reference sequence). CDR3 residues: CSARDGADLYNQQFL. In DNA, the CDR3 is TGCAGTGCTAGAGACGGGGCGGACCTTTACAATCAGCAGTTCCTC.

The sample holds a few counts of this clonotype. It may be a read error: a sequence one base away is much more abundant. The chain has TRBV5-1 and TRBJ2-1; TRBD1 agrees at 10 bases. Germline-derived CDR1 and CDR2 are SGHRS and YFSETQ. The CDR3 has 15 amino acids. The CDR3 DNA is TGCGCCAGCAACTCCGGGACAGGGGCCTACAATGATCAGTTCTTC. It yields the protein CASNSGTGAYNDQFF. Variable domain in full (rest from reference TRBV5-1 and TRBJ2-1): KAGVTQTPRYLIKTRGQQVTLSCSPISGHRSVSWYQQTPGQGLQFLFEYFSETQRNKGNFPGRFSGRQFSNSRSEMNVSTLELGDSALYLCASNSGTGAYNDQFFGPGTRLTVL.

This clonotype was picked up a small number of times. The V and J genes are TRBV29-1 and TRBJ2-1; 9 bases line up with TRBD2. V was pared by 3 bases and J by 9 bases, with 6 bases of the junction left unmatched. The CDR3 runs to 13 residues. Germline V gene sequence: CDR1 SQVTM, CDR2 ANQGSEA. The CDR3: CSVDNELAGEQFF. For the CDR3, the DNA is TGCAGCGTTGATAACGAACTAGCGGGTGAGCAGTTCTTC.

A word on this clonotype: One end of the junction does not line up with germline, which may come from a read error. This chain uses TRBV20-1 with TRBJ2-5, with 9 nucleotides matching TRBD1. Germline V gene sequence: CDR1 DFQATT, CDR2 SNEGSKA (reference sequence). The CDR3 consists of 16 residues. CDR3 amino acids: CSARDLINRGHEIQYF. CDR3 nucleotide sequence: TGCAGTGCTAGAGACCTCATAAACAGGGGGCATGAGATCCAGTACTTC.

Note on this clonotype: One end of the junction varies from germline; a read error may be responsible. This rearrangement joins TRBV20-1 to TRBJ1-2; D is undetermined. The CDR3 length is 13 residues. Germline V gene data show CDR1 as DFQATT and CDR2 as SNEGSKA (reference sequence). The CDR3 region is CSASQPSDYGYTF. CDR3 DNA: TGCAGCGCTAGCCAACCGTCCGATTATGGCTACACCTTC.

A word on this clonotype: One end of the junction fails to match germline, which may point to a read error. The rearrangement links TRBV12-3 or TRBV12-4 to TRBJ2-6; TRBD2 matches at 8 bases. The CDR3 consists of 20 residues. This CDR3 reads CASILSRGAGGNFGADVLTF. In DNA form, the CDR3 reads TGTGCCAGCATTCTCTCCCGAGGCGCGGGAGGAAACTTTGGGGCCGACGTCCTGACTTTT.

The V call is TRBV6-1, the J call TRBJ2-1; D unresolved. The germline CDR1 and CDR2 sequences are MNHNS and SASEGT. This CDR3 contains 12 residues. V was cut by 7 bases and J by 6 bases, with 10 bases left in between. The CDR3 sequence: CASTDWVNEQFF. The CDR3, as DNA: TGTGCCAGCACTGACTGGGTCAATGAGCAGTTCTTC.

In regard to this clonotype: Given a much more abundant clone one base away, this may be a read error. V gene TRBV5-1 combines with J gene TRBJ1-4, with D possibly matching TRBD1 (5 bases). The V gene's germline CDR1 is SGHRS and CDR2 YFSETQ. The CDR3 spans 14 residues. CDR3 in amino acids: CASRRQLTKEKLFF. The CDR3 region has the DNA TGCGCCAGCAGGAGACAGCTAACTAAAGAAAAACTGTTTTTT.

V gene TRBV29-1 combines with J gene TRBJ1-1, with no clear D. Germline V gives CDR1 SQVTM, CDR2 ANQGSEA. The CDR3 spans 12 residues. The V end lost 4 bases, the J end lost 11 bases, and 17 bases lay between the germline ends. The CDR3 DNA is TGCAGCGTTGGCCGGGGTAACATTGATGCTTTCTTT. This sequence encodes CSVGRGNIDAFF.

This CDR3 reads CASSITGGAPEAFF. In nucleotides, the CDR3 is TGTGCCAGTAGTATAACAGGGGGCGCCCCTGAAGCTTTCTTT. The rearrangement uses TRBV19 and TRBJ1-1; TRBD1 agrees at 9 bases. Germline CDR1 is LNHDA and CDR2 is SQIVND (reference sequence). The CDR3 spans 14 residues. Trimming cost V 2 bases and J 6 bases; bases outside gene matches: 4.

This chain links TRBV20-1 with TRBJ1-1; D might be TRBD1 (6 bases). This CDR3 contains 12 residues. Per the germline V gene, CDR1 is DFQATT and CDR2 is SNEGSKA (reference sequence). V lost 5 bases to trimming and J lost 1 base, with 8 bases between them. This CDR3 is CSASDRNTEAFF. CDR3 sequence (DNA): TGCAGTGCTTCGGACAGGAACACTGAAGCTTTCTTT.

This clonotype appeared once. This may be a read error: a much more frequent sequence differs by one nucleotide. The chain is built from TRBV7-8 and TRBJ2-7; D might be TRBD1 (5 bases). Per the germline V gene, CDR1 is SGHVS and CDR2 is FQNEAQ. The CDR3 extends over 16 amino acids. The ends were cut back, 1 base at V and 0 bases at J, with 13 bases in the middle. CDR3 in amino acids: CASSLGTGPHSYEQYF. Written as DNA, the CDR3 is TGTGCCAGCAGCTTAGGAACAGGACCTCACTCCTACGAGCAGTACTTC.

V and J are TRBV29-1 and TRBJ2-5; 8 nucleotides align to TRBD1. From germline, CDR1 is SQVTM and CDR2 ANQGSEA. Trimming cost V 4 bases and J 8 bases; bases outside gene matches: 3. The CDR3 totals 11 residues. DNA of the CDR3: TGCAGCGTTGGGACAGGGAAAACCCAGTACTTC. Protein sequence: CSVGTGKTQYF.

CDR3 DNA sequence: TGTGCCTGCTCGAGGATGGGGACCCAGTACTTC. This sequence encodes CACSRMGTQYF. The chain carries TRBV11-1 and TRBJ2-5; D unclear. The germline V and J ends were trimmed by 11 bases and 7 bases, with 14 bases remaining between them. Germline loops: CDR1 SGHAT, CDR2 FQDESV (reference sequence). This CDR3 region has 11 residues.

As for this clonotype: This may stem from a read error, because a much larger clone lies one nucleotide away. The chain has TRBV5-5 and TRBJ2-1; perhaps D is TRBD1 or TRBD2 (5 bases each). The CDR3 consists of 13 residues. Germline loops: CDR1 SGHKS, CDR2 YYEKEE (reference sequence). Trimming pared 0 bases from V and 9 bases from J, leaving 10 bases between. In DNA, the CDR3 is TGTGCCAGCAGCTTGGTCCCGGGGACTGAGCAGTTCTTC. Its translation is CASSLVPGTEQFF. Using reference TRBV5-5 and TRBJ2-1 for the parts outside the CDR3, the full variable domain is DAGVTQSPTHLIKTRGQQVTLRCSPISGHKSVSWYQQVLGQGPQFIFQYYEKEERGRGNFPDRFSARQFPNYSSELNVNALLLGDSALYLCASSLVPGTEQFFGPGTRLTVL.

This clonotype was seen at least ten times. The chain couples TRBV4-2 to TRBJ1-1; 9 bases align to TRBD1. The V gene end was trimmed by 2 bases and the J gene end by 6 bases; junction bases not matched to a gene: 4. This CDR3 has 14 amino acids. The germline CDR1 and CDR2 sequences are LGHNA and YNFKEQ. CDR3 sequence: CASSQTTGGAEAFF. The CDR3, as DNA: TGTGCCAGCAGCCAAACGACAGGGGGGGCTGAAGCTTTCTTT.

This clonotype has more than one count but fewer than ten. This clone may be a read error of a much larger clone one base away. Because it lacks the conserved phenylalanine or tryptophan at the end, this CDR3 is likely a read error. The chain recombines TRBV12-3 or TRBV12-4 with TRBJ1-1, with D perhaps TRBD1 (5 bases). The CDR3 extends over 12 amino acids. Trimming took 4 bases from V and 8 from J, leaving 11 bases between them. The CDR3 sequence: CASSSGPPEAFL. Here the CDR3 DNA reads TGTGCCAGCAGTTCGGGACCGCCGGAAGCTTTCCTT.

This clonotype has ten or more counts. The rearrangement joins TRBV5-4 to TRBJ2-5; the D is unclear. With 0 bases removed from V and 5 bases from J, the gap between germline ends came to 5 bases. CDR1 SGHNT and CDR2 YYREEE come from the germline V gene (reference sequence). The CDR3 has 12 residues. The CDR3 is CASSLDGETQYF. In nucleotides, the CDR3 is TGTGCCAGCAGCTTGGACGGGGAGACCCAGTACTTC.

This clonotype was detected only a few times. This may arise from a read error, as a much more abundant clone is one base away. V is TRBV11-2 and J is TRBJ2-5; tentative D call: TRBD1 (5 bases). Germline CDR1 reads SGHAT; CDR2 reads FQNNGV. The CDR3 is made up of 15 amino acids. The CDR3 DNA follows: TGTGCCAGCACCTTAAAGGGGTCTGGTGAGGTGACCCAGTACTTC. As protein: CASTLKGSGEVTQYF.

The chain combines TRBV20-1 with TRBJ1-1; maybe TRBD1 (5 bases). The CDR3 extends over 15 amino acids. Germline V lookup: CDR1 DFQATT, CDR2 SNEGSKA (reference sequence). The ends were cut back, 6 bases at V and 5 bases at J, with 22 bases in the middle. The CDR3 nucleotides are TGCAGTGCGGGGGGGGAGGGGCGACCGGGGACTGAAGCTTTCTTT. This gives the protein CSAGGEGRPGTEAFF.

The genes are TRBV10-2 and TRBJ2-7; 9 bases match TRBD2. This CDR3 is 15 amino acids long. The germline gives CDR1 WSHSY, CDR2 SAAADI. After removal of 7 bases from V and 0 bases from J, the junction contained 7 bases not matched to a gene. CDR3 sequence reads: CASISSGRSSYEQYF. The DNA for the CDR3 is TGCGCCAGCATTAGTAGCGGGAGAAGCTCCTACGAGCAGTACTTC.

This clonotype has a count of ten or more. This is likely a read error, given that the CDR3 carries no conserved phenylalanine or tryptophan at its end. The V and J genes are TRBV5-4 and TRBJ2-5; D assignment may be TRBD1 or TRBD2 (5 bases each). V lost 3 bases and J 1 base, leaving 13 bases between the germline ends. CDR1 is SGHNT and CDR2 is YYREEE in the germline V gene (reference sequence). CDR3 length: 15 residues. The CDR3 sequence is CASSYALGTQETQYL. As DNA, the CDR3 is TGTGCCAGCAGCTATGCCCTAGGGACCCAAGAGACCCAGTACCTC.

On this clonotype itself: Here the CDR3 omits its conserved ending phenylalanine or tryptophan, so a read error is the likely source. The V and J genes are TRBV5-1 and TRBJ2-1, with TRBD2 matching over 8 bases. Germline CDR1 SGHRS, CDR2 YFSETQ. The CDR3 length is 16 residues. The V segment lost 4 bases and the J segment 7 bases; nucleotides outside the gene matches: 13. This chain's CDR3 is CASSTRAGDISNEQFL. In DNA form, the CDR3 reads TGCGCCAGCAGCACAAGAGCGGGAGACATTTCGAATGAGCAGTTCTTA.